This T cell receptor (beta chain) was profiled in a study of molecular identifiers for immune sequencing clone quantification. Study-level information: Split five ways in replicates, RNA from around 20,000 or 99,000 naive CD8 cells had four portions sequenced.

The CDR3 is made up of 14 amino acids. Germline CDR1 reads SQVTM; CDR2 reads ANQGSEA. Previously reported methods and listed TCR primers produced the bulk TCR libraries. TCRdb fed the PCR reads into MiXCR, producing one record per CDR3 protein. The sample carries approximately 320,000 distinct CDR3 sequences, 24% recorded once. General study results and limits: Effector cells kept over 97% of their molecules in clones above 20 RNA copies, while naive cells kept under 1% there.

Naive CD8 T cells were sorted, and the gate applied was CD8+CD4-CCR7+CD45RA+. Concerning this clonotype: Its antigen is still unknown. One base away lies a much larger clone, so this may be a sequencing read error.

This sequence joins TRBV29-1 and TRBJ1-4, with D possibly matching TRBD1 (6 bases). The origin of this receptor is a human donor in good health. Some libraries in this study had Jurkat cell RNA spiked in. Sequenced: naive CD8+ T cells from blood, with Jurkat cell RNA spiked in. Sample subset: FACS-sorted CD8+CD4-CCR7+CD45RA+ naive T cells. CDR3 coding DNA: TGCAGCGTCCTCCGGGGGGGCTCTAATGGAAAACTGTTTTTT. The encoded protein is CSVLRGGSNGKLFF.